Listed here are 31 T cell receptor beta chains from one sample, sequenced in a study of identical twins. A single record per CDR3 protein comes from TCRdb applying MiXCR to the 5' RACE reads. The sample yields about 240,000 distinct CDR3 sequences, approximately 7.8% seen once. This same sample was also taken into another study, of yellow fever vaccine responses in identical twins.

The specimen was CD8+ T cells sorted from blood. All receptors derive from a woman aged 18-29 years in good health.

The chain has TRBV20-1 and TRBJ2-7; a possible D gene is TRBD1 (5 bases). The CDR3 contains 13 residues. V lost 3 bases, J lost 5 bases, and 14 bases lay in between. Per the germline V gene, CDR1 is DFQATT and CDR2 is SNEGSKA (reference sequence). CDR3 DNA: TGCAGTGCTAGCGACAGCTCACAGCACGAGCAGTACTTC. Translating it yields CSASDSSQHEQYF.

There are many counts of this clonotype. The chain uses TRBV2 and TRBJ2-3; 7 bases agree with TRBD2. V was pared by 3 bases and J by 4 bases, with 7 bases of the junction left unmatched. The germline gives CDR1 SNHLY, CDR2 FYNNEI. CDR3 length equals 15 residues. The CDR3 loop reads CASSDGGRFADTQYF. The CDR3 DNA reads as TGTGCCAGCAGTGACGGCGGGAGATTCGCAGATACGCAGTATTTT.

This clonotype was recorded many times. V gene TRBV7-8 combines with J gene TRBJ2-1; D gene uncertain. The V end lost 2 bases, the J end lost 10 bases, and 15 bases lay between the germline ends. Germline CDR1 and CDR2: SGHVS and FQNEAQ. The CDR3 covers 14 residues. The CDR3 protein is CASSLSYPSGEQFF. CDR3 DNA: TGTGCCAGCAGCTTATCGTACCCCTCAGGCGAGCAGTTCTTC.

CDR3 sequence (DNA): TGTGCCAGCCGACCTCAAGGGGGCAAGGAGACCCAGTACTTC. Translation gives CASRPQGGKETQYF. The chain combines TRBV27 with TRBJ2-5; 7 bases match TRBD1. V was clipped by 8 bases and J by 5 bases; unmatched bases: 11. From germline, CDR1 is MNHEY and CDR2 SMNVEV (reference sequence). The CDR3 length is 14 residues.

The V gene is TRBV5-5, the J gene TRBJ2-5; TRBD2 aligns across 9 bases. The CDR3 is made up of 16 amino acids. In germline, CDR1 is SGHKS, CDR2 YYEKEE (reference sequence). The V and J ends lost 6 bases and 1 base, in that order; junction bases with no gene match: 10. DNA for the CDR3: TGTGCCAGCACCCGGGGGTGGCGGGAGGGCCAAGAGACCCAGTACTTC. This sequence encodes CASTRGWREGQETQYF.

There are many counts of this clonotype. The chain recombines TRBV12-3 or TRBV12-4 with TRBJ2-7, with TRBD2 matching over 7 bases. V shed 1 base, J shed 2 bases, and the junction held 2 bases outside the gene matches. This CDR3 has 14 residues. CDR3 in amino acids: CASSLGLAPYEQYF. CDR3 DNA: TGTGCCAGCAGTTTAGGACTAGCTCCCTACGAGCAGTACTTC.

This clonotype was counted between two and nine times. The chain links TRBV11-2 to TRBJ1-1; perhaps TRBD1 as D (5 bases). Trimming took off 3 bases at V and 5 bases at J, with 16 bases between the two ends. The length of the CDR3 is 15 residues. The germline V gene encodes CDR1 SGHAT and CDR2 FQNNGV. As DNA, the CDR3 is TGTGCCAGCAGCTTGGGCCCGGGGCGGAGGACTGAAGCTTTCTTT. It encodes CASSLGPGRRTEAFF.

The sample holds a few counts of this clonotype. The rearrangement links TRBV20-1 to TRBJ2-7; 7 bases are a match to TRBD2. This CDR3 is built from 16 residues. J was trimmed by 1 base and V by 0 bases; bases with no gene match: 9. Germline V gene data show CDR1 as DFQATT and CDR2 as SNEGSKA (reference sequence). CDR3 loop: CSARDSFGRGSYEQYF. The CDR3 DNA is TGCAGTGCTAGAGACTCCTTTGGGCGGGGGTCCTACGAGCAGTACTTC.

CDR3 in DNA: TGTGCCAGCAGAAGGAGTGAGCAGTACGTC. As protein: CASRRSEQYV. The gene calls are TRBV2 and TRBJ2-7; the D is unclear. The ends were cut back, 6 bases at V and 7 bases at J, with 7 bases in the middle. The CDR3 contains 10 residues. Germline CDR1 reads SNHLY; CDR2 reads FYNNEI.

The chain has TRBV6-4 and TRBJ2-4; 7 nucleotides match TRBD1. CDR1 and CDR2 from the germline V gene are MRHNA and SNTAGT. V shed 2 bases, J shed 10 bases, and the junction held 8 bases outside the gene matches. CDR3 length: 14 amino acids. CDR3 sequence: CASSDGEGANIQYF. CDR3 sequence (DNA): TGTGCCAGCAGTGACGGAGAGGGGGCGAATATTCAGTACTTC.

This clonotype was observed at least ten times. The rearrangement joins TRBV7-8 to TRBJ2-1; D gene ambiguous. V dropped 0 bases and J dropped 7 bases, with 19 bases sitting between them. CDR3 length: 17 residues. In germline, CDR1 is SGHVS, CDR2 FQNEAQ. CDR3 protein: CASSLATLGLSLNEQFF. CDR3 sequence (DNA): TGTGCCAGCAGCTTAGCTACGTTAGGATTGTCCTTAAATGAGCAGTTCTTC.

This clonotype was picked up a small number of times. The chain recombines TRBV12-3 or TRBV12-4 with TRBJ2-7, with 11 bases that match TRBD1. With V trimmed by 2 bases and J by 2 bases, 5 bases remained unmatched. The CDR3 runs to 16 residues. CDR3 sequence: CASSLTTGQGAYEQYF. CDR3 DNA sequence: TGTGCCAGCAGTTTAACCACGGGACAGGGGGCCTACGAGCAGTACTTC.

The chain carries TRBV20-1 and TRBJ2-2; 8 bases fit TRBD2. The CDR3 is 16 amino acids. Germline CDR1 DFQATT, CDR2 SNEGSKA (reference sequence). Trimming cost V 0 bases and J 5 bases; bases outside gene matches: 8. Here the CDR3 reads CSAREPGGRGTGELFF. For the CDR3, the DNA is TGCAGTGCTAGAGAACCGGGGGGGAGAGGAACCGGGGAGCTGTTTTTT.

This clonotype was seen a handful of times. This sequence joins TRBV27 and TRBJ1-1; D is unresolved. The CDR3 runs to 14 residues. The ends were cut back, 5 bases at V and 5 bases at J, with 15 bases in the middle. Germline V lookup: CDR1 MNHEY, CDR2 SMNVEV (reference sequence). The CDR3 nucleotides read TGTGCCAGCAGTCCATGGACTATCGGGACTGAAGCTTTCTTT. This translates into CASSPWTIGTEAFF.

This clonotype was recorded a few times. This chain joins TRBV6-1 and TRBJ2-3; TRBD2 agrees at 12 bases. The CDR3 consists of 16 residues. V lost 4 bases and J lost 5; bases outside the gene matches: 7. Germline CDR1 and CDR2: MNHNS and SASEGT. The CDR3 protein is CASSVPSGRGVDTQYF. The DNA for the CDR3 is TGTGCCAGCAGTGTACCTAGCGGGAGGGGGGTAGATACGCAGTATTTT.

On this clonotype itself: This may be a read error: a much more frequent sequence differs by one nucleotide. The conserved phenylalanine or tryptophan normally closing the CDR3 is absent here, so this likely arose from a read error. The rearrangement uses TRBV29-1 and TRBJ2-2; TRBD1 is a possible D gene (5 bases). The CDR3 has 15 amino acids. From germline, CDR1 is SQVTM and CDR2 ANQGSEA. The V and J ends lost 4 bases and 1 base respectively, with 13 bases between them. CDR3 residues: CSVVLRAMNTGELFS. CDR3 nucleotides: TGCAGCGTTGTTCTCAGGGCCATGAACACCGGGGAGCTGTTTTCT.

This clonotype showed up just a few times. CDR3 amino acids: CASSGTGVYEQYV. CDR3 DNA: TGTGCCAGCAGTGGGACAGGGGTCTACGAGCAGTACGTC. The chain links TRBV12-3 or TRBV12-4 to TRBJ2-7; 10 nucleotides agree with TRBD1. The CDR3 spans 13 residues. The trim removed 5 bases at V and 3 bases at J, leaving 1 base unmatched.

This clonotype was seen a few times. V usage is TRBV7-9 and J usage is TRBJ2-7; 7 nucleotides align to TRBD1. The J segment lost 4 bases and the V segment lost 5 bases, leaving 5 bases of the junction unmatched. Germline V gene data show CDR1 as SEHNR and CDR2 as FQNEAQ (reference sequence). This CDR3 has 13 residues. The CDR3 sequence: CASSARQGYEQYV. In nucleotides, the CDR3 is TGTGCCAGCAGCGCGAGACAGGGTTACGAGCAGTACGTC.

This clonotype has a handful of counts. The chain has TRBV5-1 and TRBJ1-3; D perhaps matches TRBD1 (6 bases). There are 16 residues in the CDR3. Germline V gene lookup returns CDR1 SGHRS and CDR2 YFSETQ. V lost 4 bases and J lost 0, with 14 bases in between. The CDR3 nucleotides are TGCGCCAGCAGCCTCCGGACAGAGAGCTCTGGAAACACCATATATTTT. Amino acids: CASSLRTESSGNTIYF.

In this sample, this clonotype turned up many times. This sequence joins TRBV9 and TRBJ2-7, with 7 bases that match TRBD1. V shed 0 bases, J shed 0 bases, and the junction held 6 bases outside the gene matches. In germline, CDR1 is SGDLS, CDR2 YYNGEE. The CDR3 is 16 amino acids. As DNA, the CDR3 is TGTGCCAGCAGCGTAGAGGGGACAGTAAGCTCCTACGAGCAGTACGTC. This encodes CASSVEGTVSSYEQYV.

This clonotype was seen many times. J is TRBJ2-2 and V is TRBV4-1; TRBD2 matches 9 bases. The CDR3 consists of 20 residues. Germline lookup yields CDR1 MGHRA and CDR2 YSYEKL. J was trimmed by 6 bases and V by 2 bases; bases with no gene match: 19. CDR3 nucleotide sequence: TGCGCCAGCAGCCAACTACCACCTCCGGCGGGAGGGCCCTCGTCCGGGGAGCTGTTTTTT. Protein sequence: CASSQLPPPAGGPSSGELFF.

There are a few counts of this clonotype. The chain recombines TRBV5-1 with TRBJ2-1; perhaps D is TRBD1 or TRBD2 (5 bases each). The CDR3 covers 13 residues. The V end was cut by 0 bases, the J end by 9 bases, with 10 bases between. Per the germline V gene, CDR1 is SGHRS and CDR2 is YFSETQ. The CDR3 region has the DNA TGCGCCAGCAGCTTGGTGGGGGAGTCTGAGCAGTTCTTC. Amino acid sequence: CASSLVGESEQFF.

This clonotype occurred many times. The chain employs TRBV3-1 and TRBJ2-3; a possible D gene is TRBD1 (6 bases). The V end lost 5 bases, the J end lost 3 bases, and 12 bases lay between the germline ends. The CDR3 runs 14 residues. CDR1 and CDR2 (germline): LGHDT, YNNKEL (reference sequence). This chain's CDR3 is CASSIRQETDTQYF. CDR3 in DNA: TGTGCCAGCAGCATACGACAGGAGACAGATACGCAGTATTTT.

This clonotype occurred a few times. Relative to the germline gene, one junction end is altered; a read error may explain this. The chain combines TRBV7-9 with TRBJ1-4; D unclear. The CDR3 contains 12 residues. The germline V gene has CDR1 SEHNR and CDR2 FQNEAQ (reference sequence). CDR3 DNA sequence: TGTGCCAGCAGCCTAGCGGCGGACCAACTGTTTTTT. It yields the protein CASSLAADQLFF.

The chain recombines TRBV25-1 with TRBJ1-5; D gene ambiguous. The V end lost 1 base, the J end lost 2 bases, and 9 bases lay between the germline ends. In germline, CDR1 is MGHDK, CDR2 SYGVNS. The CDR3 is 15 amino acids. In DNA, the CDR3 is TGTGCCAGCAGTGAATCTCCGGTCGGCAATCAGCCCCAGCATTTT. Its protein is CASSESPVGNQPQHF.

This clonotype was seen repeatedly, ten times or more. Here the CDR3 reads CASRPGLAGGERTDTQYF. In nucleotides, the CDR3 is TGTGCCAGCAGGCCGGGACTAGCGGGGGGCGAAAGAACAGATACGCAGTATTTT. This chain joins TRBV12-3 or TRBV12-4 and TRBJ2-3; TRBD2 agrees at 15 bases. V gave up 6 bases and J gave up 3 bases; unmatched junction bases: 10. The CDR3 sequence is 18 residues long.

This clonotype was recorded a few times. The chain recombines TRBV5-6 with TRBJ2-5; 10 bases are a match to TRBD1. The CDR3 is made up of 16 amino acids. Trimming cost V 4 bases and J 5 bases; bases outside gene matches: 11. Germline V gene sequence: CDR1 SGHDT, CDR2 YYEEEE. CDR3 sequence: CASSPGQGGIRETQYF. The CDR3, as DNA: TGTGCCAGCAGCCCCGGACAGGGGGGCATACGGGAGACCCAGTACTTC. Looking up the rest from reference TRBV5-6 and TRBJ2-5 gives the full variable domain: DAGVTQSPTHLIKTRGQQVTLRCSPKSGHDTVSWYQQALGQGPQFIFQYYEEEERQRGNFPDRFSGHQFPNYSSELNVNALLLGDSALYLCASSPGQGGIRETQYFGPGTRLLVL.

This rearrangement joins TRBV12-3 or TRBV12-4 to TRBJ2-1, with 9 bases lining up with TRBD1. V lost 4 bases, J lost 4 bases, and 5 bases stayed unmatched. This CDR3 comprises 15 residues. CDR3 residues: CASSYGQGTYNEQFF. CDR3 coding DNA: TGTGCCAGCAGTTACGGACAGGGGACATACAATGAGCAGTTCTTC.

There are a few counts of this clonotype. The chain links TRBV7-6 to TRBJ2-3, with D tentatively TRBD2 (6 bases). The CDR3 totals 15 residues. Trimming took 5 bases from V and 0 from J, leaving 12 bases between them. Germline values: CDR1 SGHVS, CDR2 FNYEAQ. The CDR3 sequence is CASSPFSGSTDTQYF. CDR3 coding DNA: TGTGCCAGCAGCCCCTTTAGCGGTAGCACAGATACGCAGTATTTT.

The chain couples TRBV5-6 to TRBJ2-1; D might be TRBD1 or TRBD2, each matching 5 bases. Germline V gene sequence: CDR1 SGHDT, CDR2 YYEEEE. The CDR3 spans 15 residues. Deletions cut 0 bases from V and 7 bases from J, with 14 bases between. The CDR3 coding sequence is TGTGCCAGCAGCTTGGGAGCGTTGGGGGTTAATGAGCAGTTCTTC. Encoded protein: CASSLGALGVNEQFF.

This chain joins TRBV21-1 and TRBJ2-7; the table's D gene call, TRBD1, was not cross checked with the DNA. TRBV21-1 is deemed a pseudogene. The CDR3 totals 14 residues. DNA of the CDR3: TGTGCCAGCGGCGGGGACAGGGTAACCTACGAGCAGTACGTC. Translated, it gives CASGGDRVTYEQYV.